Listed below are T cell receptor beta chains from one sample, sequenced in a study of early T cells in non-severe SARS-CoV-2 infection. TCRdb re-called the 5' RACE reads with MiXCR, one entry per CDR3 protein. The profile shows 45,000 to 50,000 distinct CDR3 sequences, around 5.2% of them singletons. The sample comprised whole blood. All receptors derive from an adult who was a healthcare worker with PCR-confirmed SARS-CoV-2 infection or an uninfected control (not recorded which). Each CDR3 is given with its conserved first and last residue. The D gene is left open where the match is weak. The size of a clone is reported for some rows only, either as once, few or many, or as a class for expanded clones.

once	.	TRBV6-2/TRBV6-3	TRBJ1-2	TGTGCCAGCAGTTGGGAACCCCACTATGGTTACACCTTC	CASSWEPHYGYTF
few	.	TRBV10-3	TRBJ1-2	TGTGCCATCAGTGAGTCGGGATATGGCTACACCTTC	CAISESGYGYTF
.	TRBD1	TRBV19	TRBJ2-7	TGTGCCAGTAGTATCCAGGGGGCCTACGAGCAGTACTTC	CASSIQGAYEQYF
.	.	TRBV5-6	TRBJ2-3	TGTGCCAGCAGCTTTGGAGCCACAGATACGCAGTATTTT	CASSFGATDTQYF
many	.	TRBV7-9	TRBJ1-1	TGTGCCAGCAGCTTACAGGGGAGCACTGAAGCTTTCTTT	CASSLQGSTEAFF
few	TRBD2	TRBV7-9	TRBJ2-5	TGTGCCAGCAGCTTAGGTCTAGCGGATCAAGAGACCCAGTACTTC	CASSLGLADQETQYF
.	.	TRBV3-1	TRBJ2-1	TGTGCCAGCAGCCAAGATCCTTTGGATGAGCAGTTCTTC	CASSQDPLDEQFF
many	TRBD1	TRBV7-9	TRBJ1-1	TGTGCCAGCAGCTTGGCAGGTACAGGGGGCAAAACTGAAGCTTTCTTT	CASSLAGTGGKTEAFF
.	TRBD1	TRBV10-3	TRBJ1-5	TGTGCCATCAGGGCCGGGACAGGGCCCTATCAGCCCCAGCATTTT	CAIRAGTGPYQPQHF
few	TRBD1	TRBV4-1	TRBJ1-2	TGCGCCAGCAACACGGACAGGACGACCTATGGCTACACCTTC	CASNTDRTTYGYTF
many	TRBD1	TRBV10-3	TRBJ2-7	TGTGCCATCAGTGAGCGGCTTGGACAGGGCTCCTACGAGCAGTACTTC	CAISERLGQGSYEQYF
many	.	TRBV5-1	TRBJ1-1	TGCGCCACCAAACCCGTCGCTTCGGAGAACACTGAAGCTTTCTTT	CATKPVASENTEAFF
many	.	TRBV6-1	TRBJ2-2	TGTGCCAGCAGTGAACAACTTAACACCGGGGAGCTGTTTTTT	CASSEQLNTGELFF
many	TRBD1	TRBV27	TRBJ1-1	TGTGCCAGCAAGTGGGACAGCAACACTGAAGCTTTCTTT	CASKWDSNTEAFF
.	TRBD2	TRBV9	TRBJ2-5	TGTGCCAGCAGCGGTGGACCAGCGGGATTGGCAGAGACCCAGTACTTC	CASSGGPAGLAETQYF
many	TRBD2	TRBV19	TRBJ2-5	TGTGCCACCCGGACTAGCGGCTACCAAGAGACCCAGTACTTC	CATRTSGYQETQYF
many	TRBD1	TRBV6-5	TRBJ1-1	TGTGCCAGCAGGACTACAGGGGGCGCGAGCGAAGCTTTCTTT	CASRTTGGASEAFF
.	.	TRBV6-2/TRBV6-3	TRBJ1-2	TGTGCCAGCAGTGTGCCCCGGGGGAGAGACTATGGCTACACCTTC	CASSVPRGRDYGYTF
few	.	TRBV9	TRBJ1-1	TGTGCCAGCAGCGTAGGGGGAATGAACACTGAAGCTTTCTTT	CASSVGGMNTEAFF
.	TRBD1	TRBV6-5	TRBJ2-7	TGTGCCAGCAGGCAATCGGGACAGGGGTCCGAGCAGTACTTC	CASRQSGQGSEQYF
many	.	TRBV20-1	TRBJ2-5	TGCAGTGCATACATCGGGACCCAGTACTTC	CSAYIGTQYF
medium-sized	TRBD2	TRBV20-1	TRBJ2-7	TGCAGTGCTAGAGTTCGGGTAAAGGGACTAGCGAGATTAAGCGACGAGCAGTACTTC	CSARVRVKGLARLSDEQYF
many	.	TRBV7-9	TRBJ2-7	TGTGCCAGCAGCTACACAGGGAACTACGAGCAGTACTTC	CASSYTGNYEQYF
many	TRBD1	TRBV20-1	TRBJ1-5	TGCAGTGCTAACACAGGGGGTAGGGATCAGCCCCAGCATTTT	CSANTGGRDQPQHF
many	TRBD2	TRBV11-1	TRBJ2-5	TGTGCCAGCAGCTTAGGGGGCCTAGCGGGAGCCGGGCGAGAGACCCAGTACTTC	CASSLGGLAGAGRETQYF
.	.	TRBV5-1	TRBJ2-6	TGCGCCAGCAGCGCCCCAATCCGTTCTGTGGATAGCTCTGGGGCCAACGTCCTGACTTTC	CASSAPIRSVDSSGANVLTF
many	.	TRBV27	TRBJ1-2	TGTGCCAGCAGTTTAAAACAGCCCTACTATGGCTACACCTTC	CASSLKQPYYGYTF
many	TRBD2	TRBV6-5	TRBJ2-1	TGTGCCAGCAGCGGGACTAGCGGTTACAATGAGCAGTTCTTC	CASSGTSGYNEQFF
many	.	TRBV12-3/TRBV12-4	TRBJ2-7	TGTGCCAGCAGTTCCTTATCCCCGAGGCGGTCCGAGCAGTACTTC	CASSSLSPRRSEQYF
many	.	TRBV12-5	TRBJ2-1	TGTGCTAGTCTAGCCGGTGTAGGGGCGTTCAATGAGCAGTTCTTC	CASLAGVGAFNEQFF
many	.	TRBV29-1	TRBJ2-6	TGCAGCGTTTTAGGACGGGGCTCTGGGGCCAACGTCCTGACTTTC	CSVLGRGSGANVLTF
few	.	TRBV13	TRBJ1-1	TGTGCCAGCAGCGACAACAAGGGGATGAGGGGAGCTTTTTTT	CASSDNKGMRGAFF
many	.	TRBV7-2	TRBJ2-7	TGTGCCAGCAGCGCCCCAGGCAGAACCTACGAGCAGTACTTC	CASSAPGRTYEQYF
once	TRBD1	TRBV5-4	TRBJ1-1	TGTGCCAGCAGCGCAAGCAGGGGGCAGTGGGGAAACACTGAAGCTTTCTTT	CASSASRGQWGNTEAFF
many	TRBD1	TRBV20-1	TRBJ1-4	TGCAGTGCCAACCCCACCGACAGGGCGAGGGGTGAAAAACTGTTTTTT	CSANPTDRARGEKLFF
many	TRBD1	TRBV6-2/TRBV6-3	TRBJ1-1	TGTGCCAGCACCCTGACAGGGGAGAACACTGAAGCTTTCTTT	CASTLTGENTEAFF
few	TRBD1	TRBV7-9	TRBJ1-6	TGTGCCAGCAGCCGCCAGGGACAGTTGGAAGTTGGTTCACCCCTCCACTTT	CASSRQGQLEVGSPLHF
many	TRBD2	TRBV30	TRBJ2-1	TGTGCCTGGAGTGTAGGCGGGAGCCCGAGCTCCTACAATGAGCAGTTCTTC	CAWSVGGSPSSYNEQFF
many	.	TRBV13	TRBJ2-7	TGTGCCAGCAGCCCAACCGGTGGAGGAAGACCCTACGAGCAGTACTTC	CASSPTGGGRPYEQYF
few	TRBD2	TRBV7-2	TRBJ2-7	TGTGCCAGCAGCCGGACTAGCGGGCCTTACGAGCAGTACTTC	CASSRTSGPYEQYF
many	TRBD2	TRBV20-1	TRBJ2-7	TGCAGTGCTAGCCGGACTAGCGGCCTCTACGAGCAGTACTTC	CSASRTSGLYEQYF
many	TRBD1	TRBV9	TRBJ2-3	TGTGCCAGCAGCGCGACGGACAGGGTGACAGATACGCAGTATTTT	CASSATDRVTDTQYF
many	TRBD2	TRBV13	TRBJ2-3	TGTGCCAGCAGCTCGGGACTAGCGGGGGGAGATACGCAGTATTTT	CASSSGLAGGDTQYF